This is a list of T cell receptor beta chains from one sample in a study of cytomegalovirus exposure and HLA in healthy donors. Here immunoSEQ multiplex PCR was the method, and the copy in TCRdb shows in-frame clones only, minus some. This table holds 95,000 to 150,000 clones, 70% to 90% found once. The specimen was PBMCs. All receptors derive from a young woman in good health and CMV-seronegative. CDR3s include the opening cysteine and the closing phenylalanine or tryptophan. The order of the fields is clone size, J gene, V gene, D gene, CDR3 length, CDR3 protein, CDR3 DNA. D genes are given only for firm matches. Not all rows give a size; the values are once, few, many and, for expanded clones, a class.

NA,TRBJ1-6,TRBV30,TRBD1,15,CAWRTAGTANSPLHF,TGTGCCTGGAGGACCGCCGGGACAGCTAATTCACCCCTCCACTTT
NA,TRBJ1-2,TRBV2,NA,19,CARERALLKTLGSNYGYTF,TGTGCCAGGGAGCGGGCCCTACTCAAGACTCTCGGGTCTAACTATGGCTACACCTTC
NA,TRBJ2-1,TRBV2,TRBD2,17,CASSSSPGTRVRNEQFF,TGTGCCAGCAGCTCAAGTCCCGGGACTAGGGTTCGCAATGAGCAGTTCTTC
NA,TRBJ2-7,TRBV7-8,TRBD1,16,CASSLSVVQGFYEQYF,TGTGCCAGCAGCCTATCCGTTGTACAGGGGTTCTACGAGCAGTACTTC
NA,TRBJ1-3,TRBV25-1,NA,15,CASSLTGSSGNTIYF,TGTGCCAGCAGTCTTACAGGGAGCTCTGGAAACACCATATATTTT
NA,TRBJ2-1,TRBV5-6,TRBD2,15,CASSFSGGPYNEQFF,TGTGCCAGCAGCTTCTCGGGGGGACCTTACAATGAGCAGTTCTTC
NA,TRBJ2-7,TRBV28,NA,14,CASSFSQGSYEQYF,TGTGCCAGCAGTTTTAGTCAGGGTTCCTACGAGCAGTACTTC
NA,TRBJ1-6,TRBV5-5,TRBD1,16,CASSLVPGQGRSPLHF,TGTGCCAGCAGCTTGGTACCCGGACAGGGGCGTTCACCCCTCCACTTT
NA,TRBJ2-7,TRBV10-2,TRBD2,14,CASKFSGGAYEQYF,TGCGCCAGTAAATTTAGCGGGGGTGCCTACGAGCAGTACTTC
NA,TRBJ2-7,TRBV27,TRBD2,19,CASSLAQTSGGRRMGEQYF,TGTGCCAGCAGTCTCGCCCAGACTAGCGGGGGCCGACGTATGGGCGAGCAGTACTTC
NA,TRBJ2-5,TRBV5-4,TRBD2,14,CASSPGAGAETQYF,TGTGCCAGCAGCCCGGGTGCGGGAGCGGAGACCCAGTACTTC
NA,TRBJ2-3,TRBV6-4,TRBD2,16,CASRESGSMSTDTQYF,TGTGCCAGCAGGGAGAGCGGGAGCATGAGCACAGATACGCAGTATTTT
NA,TRBJ1-1,TRBV4-3,TRBD1,17,CASSQDFHRGIYTEAFF,TGCGCCAGCAGCCAAGATTTCCACAGGGGAATATACACTGAAGCTTTCTTT
few,TRBJ1-4,TRBV28,NA,15,CASSPSGFLDEKLFF,TGTGCCAGCAGTCCGTCAGGGTTTTTGGATGAAAAACTGTTTTTT
NA,TRBJ2-2,TRBV5-6,TRBD1,15,CASSLPGQGTGELFF,TGTGCCAGCAGCTTACCGGGACAGGGGACCGGGGAGCTGTTTTTT
NA,TRBJ2-1,TRBV6-4,NA,12,CASTSTPDEQFF,TGTGCCAGCACAAGTACCCCGGATGAGCAGTTCTTC
NA,TRBJ2-7,TRBV28,NA,13,CASRTPLSYEQYF,TGTGCCAGCAGAACACCCCTCTCCTACGAGCAGTACTTC
few,TRBJ2-3,TRBV28,TRBD2,15,CASSFRGGYTDTQYF,TGTGCCAGCAGTTTTCGCGGGGGATACACAGATACGCAGTATTTT
NA,TRBJ1-2,TRBV14,NA,14,CASSQVTGRYGYTF,TGTGCCAGCAGCCAAGTCACAGGGCGCTATGGCTACACCTTC
NA,TRBJ2-1,TRBV4-1,TRBD2,17,CASSQGSGLAAYNEQFF,TGCGCCAGCAGCCAAGGAAGCGGGCTAGCGGCCTACAATGAGCAGTTCTTC
NA,TRBJ2-1,TRBV20-1,NA,11,CSARISGEQFF,TGCAGTGCTAGAATTTCGGGGGAGCAGTTCTTC
NA,TRBJ2-7,TRBV11-3,TRBD1,14,CASSSGQGSYEQYF,TGTGCCAGCAGCTCTGGACAGGGTTCCTACGAGCAGTACTTC
once,TRBJ2-3,TRBV27,TRBD2,16,CASSPGTSGRTDTQYF,TGTGCCAGCAGTCCCGGGACTAGCGGGAGAACAGATACGCAGTATTTT
NA,TRBJ1-2,TRBV15,NA,15,CATSMVAGANYGYTF,TGTGCCACCAGCATGGTGGCGGGAGCTAACTATGGCTACACCTTC
NA,TRBJ2-1,TRBV27,TRBD2,14,CASREMAAGNEQFF,TGTGCCAGCAGAGAAATGGCAGCGGGAAATGAGCAGTTCTTC
NA,TRBJ1-2,TRBV11-3,NA,15,CASSNSYSRGYGYTF,TGTGCCAGCAGCAATTCCTATTCGCGGGGCTATGGCTACACCTTC
once,TRBJ1-5,TRBV10-3,NA,15,CAISELQGSNQPQHF,TGTGCCATCAGTGAGTTACAGGGAAGCAATCAGCCCCAGCATTTT
NA,TRBJ2-1,TRBV13,TRBD2,14,CASSTGTNYNEQFF,TGTGCCAGCAGCACGGGGACTAACTACAATGAGCAGTTCTTC
NA,TRBJ2-7,TRBV5-1,NA,14,CASSFSGLPTEQYF,TGCGCCAGCAGTTTTAGCGGCCTTCCTACCGAGCAGTACTTC
once,TRBJ2-7,TRBV5-6,NA,13,CASRGWGGYEQYF,TGTGCCAGCAGGGGTTGGGGAGGCTACGAGCAGTACTTC
NA,TRBJ2-7,TRBV7-2,NA,13,CASSRQSSYEQYF,TGTGCCAGCAGCCGACAGTCCTCCTACGAGCAGTACTTC